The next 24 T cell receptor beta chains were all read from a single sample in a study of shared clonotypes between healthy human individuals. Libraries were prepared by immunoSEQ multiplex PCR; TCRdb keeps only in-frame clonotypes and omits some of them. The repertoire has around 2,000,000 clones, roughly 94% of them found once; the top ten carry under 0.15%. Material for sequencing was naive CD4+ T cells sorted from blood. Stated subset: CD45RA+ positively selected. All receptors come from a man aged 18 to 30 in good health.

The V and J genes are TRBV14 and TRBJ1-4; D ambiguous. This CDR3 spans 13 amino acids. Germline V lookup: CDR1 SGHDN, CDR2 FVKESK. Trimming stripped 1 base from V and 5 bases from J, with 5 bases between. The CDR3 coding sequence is TGTGCCAGCAGCCAAGCCAGAAATGAAAAACTGTTTTTT. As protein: CASSQARNEKLFF.

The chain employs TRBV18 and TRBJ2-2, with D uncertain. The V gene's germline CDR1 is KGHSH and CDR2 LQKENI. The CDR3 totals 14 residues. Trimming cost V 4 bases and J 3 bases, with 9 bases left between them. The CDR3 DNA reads TGTGCCAGCTCACTCGAGTTACACACCGGGGAGCTGTTTTTT. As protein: CASSLELHTGELFF.

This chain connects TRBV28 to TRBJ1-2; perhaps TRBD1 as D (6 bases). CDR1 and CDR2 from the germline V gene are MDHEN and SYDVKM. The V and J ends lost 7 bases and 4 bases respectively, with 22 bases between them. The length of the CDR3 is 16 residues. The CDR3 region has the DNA TGTGCCAGCAAGGGGGGCCGAAGAGAAGTGGGCTATGGCTACACCTTC. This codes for CASKGGRREVGYGYTF.

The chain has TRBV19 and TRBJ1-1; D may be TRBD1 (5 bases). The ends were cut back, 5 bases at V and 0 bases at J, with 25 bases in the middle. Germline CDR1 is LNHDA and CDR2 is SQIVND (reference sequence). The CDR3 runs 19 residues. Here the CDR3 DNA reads TGTGCCAGTAGTCCGACCGGTCCCCAGGGAATCCCCATGAACACTGAAGCTTTCTTT. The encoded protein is CASSPTGPQGIPMNTEAFF.

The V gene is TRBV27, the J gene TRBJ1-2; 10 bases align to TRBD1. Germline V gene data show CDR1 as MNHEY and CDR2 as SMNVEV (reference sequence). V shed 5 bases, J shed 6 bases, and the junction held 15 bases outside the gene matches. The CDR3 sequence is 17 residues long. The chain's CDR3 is CASSVTSTRQGADGYTF. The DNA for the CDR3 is TGTGCCAGCAGTGTTACCTCTACCCGACAGGGGGCTGATGGCTACACCTTC.

The CDR3 sequence is CASSWTFTGELFF. CDR3 nucleotide sequence: TGTGCCAGCAGCTGGACTTTCACCGGGGAGCTGTTTTTT. The rearrangement uses TRBV28 and TRBJ2-2, with a possible D match to TRBD2 (5 bases). Trimming left V 6 bases short and J 4 bases short, with 9 bases between. The CDR3 runs 13 residues. Germline CDR1 and CDR2: MDHEN and SYDVKM.

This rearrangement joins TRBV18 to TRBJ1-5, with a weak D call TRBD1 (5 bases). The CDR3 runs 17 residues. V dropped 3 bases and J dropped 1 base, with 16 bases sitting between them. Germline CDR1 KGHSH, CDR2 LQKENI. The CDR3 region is CASSPYDSHMSNQPQHF. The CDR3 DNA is TGTGCCAGCTCACCGTATGACAGTCACATGAGCAATCAGCCCCAGCATTTT.

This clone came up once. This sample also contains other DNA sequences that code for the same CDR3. The CDR3 spells CASSPTGQGAYEQYF. In DNA form, the CDR3 reads TGTGCCAGCTCGCCGACGGGACAGGGGGCCTACGAGCAGTACTTC. This chain connects TRBV18 to TRBJ2-7; 11 nucleotides agree with TRBD1. Germline-derived CDR1 and CDR2 are KGHSH and LQKENI. There are 15 residues in the CDR3. V was clipped by 6 bases and J by 2 bases; unmatched bases: 6.

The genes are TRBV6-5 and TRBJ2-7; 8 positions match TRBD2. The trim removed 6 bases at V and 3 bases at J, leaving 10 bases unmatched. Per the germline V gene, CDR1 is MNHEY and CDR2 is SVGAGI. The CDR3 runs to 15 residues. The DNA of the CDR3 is TGTGCCAGCAGAGACAGAGGCGGGGGGATCTACGAGCAGTACTTC. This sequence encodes CASRDRGGGIYEQYF.

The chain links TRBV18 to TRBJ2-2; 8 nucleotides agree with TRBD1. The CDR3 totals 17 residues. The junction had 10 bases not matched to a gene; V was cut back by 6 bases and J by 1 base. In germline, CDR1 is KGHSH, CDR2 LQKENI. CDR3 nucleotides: TGTGCCAGCTCTCCCAGGACAGGGTCCTTGAACACCGGGGAGCTGTTTTTT. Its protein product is CASSPRTGSLNTGELFF.

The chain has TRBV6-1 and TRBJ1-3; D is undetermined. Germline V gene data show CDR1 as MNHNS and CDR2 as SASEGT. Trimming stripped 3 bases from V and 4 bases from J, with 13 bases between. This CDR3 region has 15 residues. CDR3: CASSDRQPRGNTIYF. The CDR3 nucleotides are TGTGCCAGCAGTGATAGGCAGCCGCGCGGAAACACCATATATTTT.

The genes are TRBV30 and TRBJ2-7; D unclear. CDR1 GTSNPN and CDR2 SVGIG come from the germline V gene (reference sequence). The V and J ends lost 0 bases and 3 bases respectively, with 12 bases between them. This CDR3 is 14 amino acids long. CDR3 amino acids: CAWSVRITHYEQYF. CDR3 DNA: TGTGCCTGGAGTGTACGGATTACCCACTACGAGCAGTACTTC.

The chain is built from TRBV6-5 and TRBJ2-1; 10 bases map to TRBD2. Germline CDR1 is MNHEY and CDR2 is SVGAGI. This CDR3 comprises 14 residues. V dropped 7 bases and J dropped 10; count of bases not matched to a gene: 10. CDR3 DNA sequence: TGTGCCAGCACTACTAGCGGGGCCAGGGGGGAGCAGTTCTTC. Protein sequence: CASTTSGARGEQFF.

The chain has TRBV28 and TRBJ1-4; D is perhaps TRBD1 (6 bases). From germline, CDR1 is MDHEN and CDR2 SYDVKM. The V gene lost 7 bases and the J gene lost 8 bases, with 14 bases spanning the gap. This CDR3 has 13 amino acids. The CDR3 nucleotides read TGTGCCAGCATCGACAGGACGACGGAAAAACTGTTTTTT. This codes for CASIDRTTEKLFF.

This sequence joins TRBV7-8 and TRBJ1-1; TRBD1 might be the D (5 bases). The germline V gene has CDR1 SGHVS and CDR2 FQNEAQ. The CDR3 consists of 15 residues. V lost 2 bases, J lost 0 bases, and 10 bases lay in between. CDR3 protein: CASSLLRQMNTEAFF. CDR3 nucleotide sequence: TGTGCCAGCAGCTTATTGCGACAGATGAACACTGAAGCTTTCTTT.

CDR3 DNA sequence: TGTGCCTGGAGCCACGCTCCGGGGGGCTGGGAGACCCAGTACTTC. Translated: CAWSHAPGGWETQYF. The gene calls are TRBV30 and TRBJ2-5, with a possible D match to TRBD2 (7 bases). V was clipped by 3 bases and J by 5 bases, with 19 bases between them. Germline-derived CDR1 and CDR2 are GTSNPN and SVGIG (reference sequence). There are 15 residues in the CDR3.

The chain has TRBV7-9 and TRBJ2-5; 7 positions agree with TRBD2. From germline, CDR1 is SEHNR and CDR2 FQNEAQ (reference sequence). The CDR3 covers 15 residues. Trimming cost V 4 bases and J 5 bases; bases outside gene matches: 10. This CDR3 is CASSSRTSGGETQYF. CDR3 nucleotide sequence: TGTGCCAGCAGCTCCCGGACTAGTGGGGGGGAGACCCAGTACTTC.

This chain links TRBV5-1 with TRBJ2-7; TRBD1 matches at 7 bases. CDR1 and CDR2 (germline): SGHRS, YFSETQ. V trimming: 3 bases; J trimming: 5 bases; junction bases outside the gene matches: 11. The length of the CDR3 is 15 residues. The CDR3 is CASSSWLGGNNEQYF. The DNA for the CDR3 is TGCGCCAGCAGCTCCTGGTTAGGGGGCAATAACGAGCAGTACTTC.

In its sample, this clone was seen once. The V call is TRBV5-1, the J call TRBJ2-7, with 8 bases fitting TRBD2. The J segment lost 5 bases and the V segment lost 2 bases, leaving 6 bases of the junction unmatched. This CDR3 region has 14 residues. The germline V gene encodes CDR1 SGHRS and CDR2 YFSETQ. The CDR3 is CASSFERERDEQYF. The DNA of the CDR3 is TGCGCCAGCAGCTTTGAGCGGGAGCGCGACGAGCAGTACTTC.

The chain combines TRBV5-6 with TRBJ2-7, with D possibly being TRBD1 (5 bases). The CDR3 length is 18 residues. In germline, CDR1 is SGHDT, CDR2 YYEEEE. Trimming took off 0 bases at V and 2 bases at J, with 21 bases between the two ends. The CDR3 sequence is CASSLDMYWGRAAYEQYF. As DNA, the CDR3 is TGTGCCAGCAGCTTGGATATGTATTGGGGCCGGGCGGCCTACGAGCAGTACTTC.

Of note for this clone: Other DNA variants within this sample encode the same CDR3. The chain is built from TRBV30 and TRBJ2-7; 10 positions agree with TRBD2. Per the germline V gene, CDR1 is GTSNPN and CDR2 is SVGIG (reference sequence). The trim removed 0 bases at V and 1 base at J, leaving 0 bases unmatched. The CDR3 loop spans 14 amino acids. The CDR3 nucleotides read TGTGCCTGGAGTGTTAGCGGGGGGTCCTACGAGCAGTACTTC. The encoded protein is CAWSVSGGSYEQYF.

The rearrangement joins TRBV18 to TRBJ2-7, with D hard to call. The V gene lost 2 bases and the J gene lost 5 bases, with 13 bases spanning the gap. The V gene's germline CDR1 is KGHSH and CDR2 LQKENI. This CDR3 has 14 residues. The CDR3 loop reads CASSPRGEQHEQYF. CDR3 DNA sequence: TGTGCCAGCTCACCAAGAGGTGAGCAACACGAGCAGTACTTC.

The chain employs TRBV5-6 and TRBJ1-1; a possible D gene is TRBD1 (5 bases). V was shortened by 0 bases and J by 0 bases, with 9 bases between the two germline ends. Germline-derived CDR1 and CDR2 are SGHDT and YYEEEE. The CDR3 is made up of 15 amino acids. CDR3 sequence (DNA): TGTGCCAGCAGCTTGGCGGGGGGGATGAACACTGAAGCTTTCTTT. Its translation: CASSLAGGMNTEAFF.

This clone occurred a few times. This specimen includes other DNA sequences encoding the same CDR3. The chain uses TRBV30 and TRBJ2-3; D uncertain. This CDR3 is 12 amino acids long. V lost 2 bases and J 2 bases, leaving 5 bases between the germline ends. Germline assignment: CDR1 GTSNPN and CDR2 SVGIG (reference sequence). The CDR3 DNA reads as TGTGCCTGGAGTCCACCCACAGATACGCAGTATTTT. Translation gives CAWSPPTDTQYF.